This entry lists 22 T cell receptor beta chains sequenced from one sample in a study of monozygotic twins with cystic fibrosis. This table comes from immunoSEQ multiplex PCR, and its TCRdb copy is limited to in-frame clones, with some not included. The table has roughly 26,000 clones, about nine tenths seen once. The source material was blood. The source is a girl aged 2 to 9 with cystic fibrosis.

This clone was counted a single time. V usage is TRBV4-1 and J usage is TRBJ2-2; TRBD2 aligns across 9 bases. Germline trimming cut 2 bases from V and 3 bases from J; bases unmatched to any gene: 1. CDR3 length: 15 amino acids. From germline, CDR1 is MGHRA and CDR2 YSYEKL. The CDR3 nucleotides are TGCGCCAGCAGCCAAAGCGGGGGGCACACCGGGGAGCTGTTTTTT. It encodes CASSQSGGHTGELFF.

This chain links TRBV10-3 with TRBJ2-3; possibly TRBD2 for D (6 bases). V lost 0 bases and J lost 2, with 9 bases in between. CDR3 length equals 15 residues. The germline gives CDR1 ENHRY, CDR2 SYGVKD. The CDR3 is CAISESRTTTDTQYF. DNA of the CDR3: TGTGCCATCAGTGAGTCGCGGACTACCACAGATACGCAGTATTTT.

This chain connects TRBV5-4 to TRBJ2-1, with TRBD2 matching over 8 bases. V dropped 0 bases and J dropped 8; count of bases not matched to a gene: 4. Per the germline V gene, CDR1 is SGHNT and CDR2 is YYREEE (reference sequence). The CDR3 contains 14 residues. CDR3 sequence: CASSLAGGPHEQFF. The CDR3 DNA follows: TGTGCCAGCAGCTTGGCGGGGGGGCCTCATGAGCAGTTCTTC.

The count of this clone is one. The genes are TRBV2 and TRBJ2-3; D ambiguous. The germline V gene has CDR1 SNHLY and CDR2 FYNNEI. Trimming took off 0 bases at V and 0 bases at J, with 10 bases between the two ends. The CDR3 runs to 16 residues. CDR3 nucleotide sequence: TGTGCCAGCAGTGAAGCGCTGGGCGTGAGCACAGATACGCAGTATTTT. This gives the protein CASSEALGVSTDTQYF.

With respect to this clone: Compared with germline, one end of the junction differs, possibly owing to a read error. V and J are TRBV5-6 and TRBJ2-5; TRBD2 aligns across 9 bases. This CDR3 comprises 15 residues. Germline loops: CDR1 SGHDT, CDR2 YYEEEE. The CDR3 spells CASSFIPGTSETQYF. The CDR3 DNA sequence: TGTGCTAGCAGCTTCATACCGGGGACTAGCGAGACCCAGTACTTC.

The chain joins TRBV5-1 to TRBJ2-7; 7 positions agree with TRBD1. Germline lookup yields CDR1 SGHRS and CDR2 YFSETQ. The CDR3 covers 15 residues. J was trimmed by 5 bases and V by 2 bases; bases with no gene match: 10. The CDR3 spells CASSFKGDRVDEQYF. As DNA, the CDR3 is TGCGCCAGCAGCTTCAAGGGCGACAGGGTGGACGAGCAGTACTTC.

This clone appeared a single time. The CDR3 loop is CASSLRQGYGEKLFF. The CDR3 nucleotides are TGTGCCAGCAGCCTAAGACAGGGGTATGGAGAAAAACTGTTTTTT. The chain employs TRBV11-2 and TRBJ1-4; 8 bases are a match to TRBD1. V dropped 5 bases and J dropped 8; count of bases not matched to a gene: 10. Germline V gives CDR1 SGHAT, CDR2 FQNNGV. This CDR3 spans 15 amino acids.

The chain employs TRBV7-2 and TRBJ2-1; no firm D call. Germline loops: CDR1 SGHTA, CDR2 FQGNSA. Trimming left V 4 bases short and J 4 bases short, with 17 bases between. The CDR3 is 16 amino acids. The CDR3 sequence: CASSSGLLERYNEQFF. CDR3 nucleotide sequence: TGTGCCAGCAGCTCCGGCCTACTGGAGAGATACAATGAGCAGTTCTTC.

This chain links TRBV18 with TRBJ2-7, with 7 positions matching TRBD1. The CDR3 is 13 residues long. Trimming removed 5 bases from V and 2 bases from J; junction bases left unmatched: 3. The V gene's germline CDR1 is KGHSH and CDR2 LQKENI. CDR3 nucleotides: TGTGCCAGCTCAGACAGGGCCACCTACGAGCAGTACTTC. Protein product: CASSDRATYEQYF.

The rearrangement links TRBV18 to TRBJ1-5; TRBD1 matches at 12 bases. Germline V gene lookup returns CDR1 KGHSH and CDR2 LQKENI. J lost 5 bases, V lost 2 bases, and 1 base had no gene match. The CDR3 spans 15 residues. CDR3 residues: CASSPGTGGDQPQHF. In DNA form, the CDR3 reads TGTGCCAGCTCACCAGGGACAGGGGGCGATCAGCCCCAGCATTTT.

This chain links TRBV15 with TRBJ2-4; the D gene is possibly TRBD1 (5 bases). This CDR3 comprises 14 residues. CDR1 is LNHNV and CDR2 is YYDKDF in the germline V gene (reference sequence). V was shortened by 3 bases and J by 6 bases, with 12 bases between the two germline ends. CDR3 nucleotides: TGTGCCACCAGCAGTGATAGGGGCGGAAACATTCAGTACTTC. Protein product: CATSSDRGGNIQYF.

The V gene is TRBV27, the J gene TRBJ1-1; D unresolved. The ends were cut back, 3 bases at V and 2 bases at J, with 7 bases in the middle. The CDR3 totals 13 residues. CDR1 and CDR2 (germline): MNHEY, SMNVEV (reference sequence). This chain's CDR3 is CASSLDPNTEAFF. Here the CDR3 DNA reads TGTGCCAGCAGTTTGGACCCCAACACTGAAGCTTTCTTT.

This rearrangement joins TRBV19 to TRBJ2-7; D uncertain. This CDR3 has 15 amino acids. Germline lookup yields CDR1 LNHDA and CDR2 SQIVND (reference sequence). V was shortened by 8 bases and J by 2 bases, with 19 bases between the two germline ends. The CDR3 region is CASSPVSWSTYEQYF. For the CDR3, the DNA is TGTGCCAGTTCCCCGGTTTCATGGTCCACCTACGAGCAGTACTTC.

The genes are TRBV4-2 and TRBJ2-7; TRBD2 matches 11 bases. The length of the CDR3 is 15 residues. Germline assignment: CDR1 LGHNA and CDR2 YNFKEQ. J lost 3 bases, V lost 3 bases, and 4 bases had no gene match. CDR3 region: CASSQGLAENYEQYF. The CDR3 nucleotides read TGTGCCAGCAGCCAGGGACTAGCGGAAAACTACGAGCAGTACTTC.

This clone has just a few counts. The chain carries TRBV9 and TRBJ1-3; tentative D call: TRBD1 (5 bases). V lost 0 bases and J lost 0, with 16 bases in between. This CDR3 is 18 amino acids long. CDR1 is SGDLS, CDR2 YYNGEE, per germline. The CDR3 region is CASSVAPPGGISGNTIYF. The CDR3, as DNA: TGTGCCAGCAGCGTAGCTCCGCCCGGGGGGATCTCTGGAAACACCATATATTTT.

CDR3 in amino acids: CASSGAGAPLDEQYF. The CDR3 region has the DNA TGTGCCAGCAGCGGGGCAGGGGCCCCCCTCGACGAGCAGTACTTC. The genes are TRBV9 and TRBJ2-7; D is perhaps TRBD1 (6 bases). The CDR3 covers 15 residues. V lost 3 bases and J lost 5, with 18 bases in between. Germline values: CDR1 SGDLS, CDR2 YYNGEE. The full variable domain, with the rest looked up from reference TRBV9 and TRBJ2-7, is DSGVTQTPKHLITATGQRVTLRCSPRSGDLSVYWYQQSLDQGLQFLIQYYNGEERAKGNILERFSAQQFPDLHSELNLSSLELGDSALYFCASSGAGAPLDEQYFGPGTRLTVT.

This chain uses TRBV7-8 with TRBJ2-2; no clear D. The CDR3 has 18 residues. V lost 3 bases, J lost 1 base, and 18 bases lay in between. Germline CDR1 is SGHVS and CDR2 is FQNEAQ. The CDR3 DNA sequence: TGTGCCAGCAGCTTTTTTGGACGTGGGGTCAGGAACACCGGGGAGCTGTTTTTT. It specifies CASSFFGRGVRNTGELFF.

The genes are TRBV6-1 and TRBJ1-4; TRBD1 might be the D (5 bases). Germline V gene data show CDR1 as MNHNS and CDR2 as SASEGT. Trimming pared 5 bases from V and 0 bases from J, leaving 7 bases between. The CDR3 contains 14 residues. The CDR3, as DNA: TGTGCCAGCAGTCGGGGCTCAACTAATGAAAAACTGTTTTTT. This translates into CASSRGSTNEKLFF.

This clone was detected only a few times. This chain uses TRBV18 with TRBJ1-2; weak D call: TRBD1 (6 bases). V dropped 3 bases and J dropped 7 bases, with 12 bases sitting between them. CDR1 and CDR2 (germline): KGHSH, LQKENI. The CDR3 is made up of 13 amino acids. Here the CDR3 DNA reads TGTGCCAGCTCACCGAACAGGGATCGTGGCTACACCTTC. This translates into CASSPNRDRGYTF.

The V call is TRBV29-1, the J call TRBJ1-2; D is unresolved. From germline, CDR1 is SQVTM and CDR2 ANQGSEA. This CDR3 has 11 amino acids. Between the trimmed V and J ends, which lost 5 bases and 8 bases, there was a span of 12 bases. The CDR3 coding sequence is TGCAGCGTTTGGGTTCGGGAAGGCTACACCTTC. As protein: CSVWVREGYTF.

This clone was seen a single time. J is TRBJ1-4 and V is TRBV7-9; no clear D. Per germline, CDR1 SEHNR and CDR2 FQNEAQ (reference sequence). The CDR3 contains 15 residues. V shed 6 bases and J shed 0 bases, with 11 bases lying between them. As DNA, the CDR3 is TGTGCCAGCAGTCTTGGGCGTGCAACTAATGAAAAACTGTTTTTT. Translated: CASSLGRATNEKLFF.

V gene TRBV5-6 combines with J gene TRBJ1-1; 8 positions agree with TRBD1. This CDR3 region has 14 residues. V shed 4 bases, J shed 1 base, and the junction held 3 bases outside the gene matches. In germline, CDR1 is SGHDT, CDR2 YYEEEE. CDR3 loop: CASSPQGANTEAFF. The CDR3 DNA sequence: TGTGCCAGCAGCCCGCAGGGGGCGAACACTGAAGCTTTCTTT.